These T cell receptor beta chains were read from a single sample in a study of blood T cells in healthy people across ages. Using its own MiXCR run on the 5' RACE reads, TCRdb lists one record per CDR3 protein. This sample has around 1,900,000 distinct CDR3 sequences, with about two fifths found just once. Sample: blood. The receptors derive from a human donor in good health. Both conserved end residues are part of each CDR3. A D gene is named only where the DNA matches it firmly. Rows may omit the clone size; those that give it use once, few, many or a size class.

>NA|NA|TRBJ1-1|TRBV4-1
CASSSPETGGTEAFF
TGCGCCAGCAGCTCACCGGAAACGGGGGGCACTGAAGCTTTCTTT
>NA|NA|TRBJ1-5|TRBV5-5
CASSLAPMGQPQPQHF
TGTGCCAGCAGCTTGGCCCCTATGGGGCAGCCCCAGCCCCAGCATTTT
>NA|NA|TRBJ2-7|TRBV7-2
CASSGFRRHEQYF
TGTGCCAGCAGCGGTTTCAGGAGGCACGAGCAGTACTTC
>NA|NA|TRBJ1-5|TRBV20-1
CSAPVFGDSNQPQHF
TGCAGTGCACCGGTTTTCGGTGATAGCAATCAGCCCCAGCATTTT
>NA|NA|TRBJ1-1|TRBV20-1
CSPVDRSNTEAFF
TGCAGTCCCGTAGATCGATCGAACACTGAAGCTTTCTTT
>NA|NA|TRBJ2-4|TRBV5-1
CASSLVDSLAKNIRYF
TGCGCCAGCAGCTTGGTGGACAGCCTAGCCAAAAACATTCGGTACTTC
>TRBD2|few|TRBJ2-3|TRBV12-3/TRBV12-4
CASSESLTSSSTDTQYF
TGTGCCAGCAGTGAATCCCTGACTAGCAGCTCGACAGATACGCAGTATTTT
>TRBD2|NA|TRBJ2-1|TRBV6-2/TRBV6-3
CASSGSGLARTGAYNEQFF
TGTGCCAGCAGTGGCTCTGGACTAGCGCGAACAGGTGCCTACAATGAGCAGTTCTTC
>TRBD1|few|TRBJ2-7|TRBV10-3
CAISEDRVVHEQYF
TGTGCCATCAGTGAGGACAGGGTGGTCCACGAGCAGTACTTC
>TRBD1|many|TRBJ2-7|TRBV7-2
CASSPRRDSYSYEQYF
TGTGCCAGCAGCCCGCGCCGGGACAGTTACTCCTACGAGCAGTACTTC
>TRBD1|NA|TRBJ1-2|TRBV5-4
CASSIKDRENTF
TGTGCCAGCAGTATAAAGGACAGGGAGAACACCTTC
>NA|NA|TRBJ2-7|TRBV20-1
CGAPGVGLTYEQYF
TGCGGTGCCCCCGGGGTGGGGTTAACCTACGAGCAGTACTTC
>NA|NA|TRBJ2-7|TRBV27
CASSFASPAYSYEQYF
TGTGCCAGCAGTTTCGCCTCACCAGCGTACTCCTACGAGCAGTACTTC
>NA|many|TRBJ1-5|TRBV12-3/TRBV12-4
CASRPTAGPQHF
TGTGCCAGCCGTCCGACGGCCGGGCCCCAGCATTTT
>TRBD1|NA|TRBJ1-2|TRBV4-3
CASSQDGGQGSINYGYTF
TGCGCCAGCAGCCAAGATGGGGGACAGGGTTCTATTAACTATGGCTACACCTTC
>TRBD2|few|TRBJ2-1|TRBV6-2/TRBV6-3
CASSYPGGGAYNEQFF
TGTGCCAGCAGTTATCCTGGCGGGGGGGCCTACAATGAGCAGTTCTTC
>NA|NA|TRBJ1-6|TRBV5-6
CASSSSIQGDYNSPLHF
TGTGCCAGCAGCTCATCTATACAGGGAGACTATAATTCACCCCTCCACTTT
>NA|few|TRBJ2-3|TRBV4-1
CASRPRGSGDTQYF
TGCGCCAGCAGACCCCGGGGTTCGGGAGATACGCAGTATTTT
>TRBD2|NA|TRBJ2-5|TRBV9
CASSRGVPAETQYF
TGTGCCAGCAGCCGGGGGGTCCCGGCGGAGACCCAGTACTTC
>TRBD1|NA|TRBJ1-4|TRBV2
CASSEQSGTGRGVDEKLFF
TGTGCCAGCAGTGAGCAGTCCGGGACAGGGCGAGGAGTTGATGAAAAACTGTTTTTT
>NA|NA|TRBJ1-4|TRBV15
CATSRDNQHNEKLFF
TGTGCCACCAGCAGAGATAACCAGCATAATGAAAAACTGTTTTTT
>NA|few|TRBJ2-3|TRBV7-8
CASSRRQGGVPDTQYF
TGTGCCAGCAGCCGGCGCCAGGGGGGGGTACCAGATACGCAGTATTTT
>TRBD1|NA|TRBJ2-1|TRBV7-9
CASSFRQGPNEQFF
TGTGCCAGCAGCTTCCGACAGGGACCCAATGAGCAGTTCTTC
>NA|once|TRBJ1-1|TRBV20-1
CSARDARMAGAEAFF
TGCAGTGCTAGAGATGCTAGGATGGCGGGCGCTGAAGCTTTCTTT
>NA|NA|TRBJ1-2|TRBV29-1
CSVRTGSYGYTF
TGCAGCGTGCGGACGGGCAGCTATGGCTACACCTTC
>NA|few|TRBJ1-2|TRBV4-1
CASSQDNRAGLYSWGYTF
TGCGCCAGCAGCCAAGATAATAGGGCAGGGCTCTATTCTTGGGGCTACACCTTC
>NA|NA|TRBJ2-2|TRBV6-2/TRBV6-3
CASSYGPRGSTGELFF
TGTGCCAGCAGTTACGGTCCAAGGGGTAGCACCGGGGAGCTGTTTTTT
>NA|many|TRBJ2-5|TRBV5-1
CASSLGPLGEQYF
TGCGCCAGCAGCCTGGGACCCCTTGGTGAGCAGTACTTC
>TRBD2|NA|TRBJ2-4|TRBV7-3
CASSTGTSGGVYNEQYF
TGTGCCAGCAGCACCGGGACTAGCGGGGGGGTTTACAATGAGCAGTACTTC
>NA|NA|TRBJ1-4|TRBV3-1
CASSQGWSATNEKLFF
TGTGCCAGCAGCCAAGGTTGGAGTGCAACTAATGAAAAACTGTTTTTT
>TRBD1|NA|TRBJ1-2|TRBV12-3/TRBV12-4
CASSLGQVGYGYTF
TGTGCCAGCAGTCTCGGACAGGTTGGGTATGGCTACACCTTC
>NA|NA|TRBJ1-2|TRBV15
CATSRERSTGTWGYTF
TGTGCCACCAGCAGAGAGAGATCTACAGGGACCTGGGGCTACACCTTC
>NA|NA|TRBJ2-5|TRBV10-3
CAIRRGPDQETQYF
TGTGCCATCAGGAGGGGCCCGGACCAAGAGACCCAGTACTTC
>NA|few|TRBJ2-5|TRBV11-3
CASSLSQSQETQYF
TGTGCCAGCAGCTTGAGCCAGAGCCAAGAGACCCAGTACTTC
>NA|few|TRBJ2-5|TRBV7-9
CASRILQETQYF
TGTGCCAGCAGGATACTACAAGAGACCCAGTACTTC
>TRBD2|few|TRBJ2-1|TRBV7-2
CASSRTGLVENEQFF
TGTGCCAGCAGCCGAACGGGACTAGTAGAAAATGAGCAGTTCTTC
>NA|NA|TRBJ2-7|TRBV28
CASTLLPQGEQYF
TGTGCCAGCACCCTTTTGCCCCAGGGGGAGCAGTACTTC
>NA|NA|TRBJ2-1|TRBV12-2
CASRLRSDGCNEQFF
TGTGCAAGTCGCTTAAGGTCGGACGGCTGCAATGAGCAGTTCTTC
>NA|NA|TRBJ2-7|TRBV10-3
CAISEGGVASYEQYF
TGTGCCATCAGTGAAGGGGGAGTAGCCTCCTACGAGCAGTACTTC
>TRBD2|NA|TRBJ2-1|TRBV11-1
CASSTSGGPNDNEQFF
TGTGCCAGCAGTACTAGCGGGGGGCCTAACGACAATGAGCAGTTCTTC
>TRBD1|NA|TRBJ1-5|TRBV4-1
CASSPPGGQRPQHF
TGCGCCAGCAGCCCACCTGGGGGACAGCGGCCCCAGCATTTT
>NA|few|TRBJ1-4|TRBV3-1
CASSQYLLGIDYEKLFF
TGTGCCAGCAGCCAATATCTATTAGGGATTGACTATGAAAAACTGTTTTTT
>NA|NA|TRBJ2-5|TRBV10-3
CAITGLQETQYF
TGTGCCATCACAGGGTTACAAGAGACCCAGTACTTC
>NA|NA|TRBJ1-2|TRBV7-2
CASSSRTSLGYIF
TGTGCCAGCAGCTCCAGGACAAGCCTGGGCTACATCTTC
>NA|NA|TRBJ1-1|TRBV28
CASTRYNTEAFF
TGTGCCAGCACCAGGTACAACACTGAAGCTTTCTTT
>NA|NA|TRBJ2-5|TRBV6-5
CASRPVGVQETQYF
TGTGCCAGCAGGCCCGTTGGGGTCCAAGAGACCCAGTACTTC
>NA|NA|TRBJ2-7|TRBV12-3/TRBV12-4
CASSSKDIFWEQYF
TGTGCCAGCAGTTCTAAGGACATCTTTTGGGAGCAGTACTTC
>TRBD1|many|TRBJ2-5|TRBV7-2
CASSPQTGGSETQYF
TGTGCCAGCAGCCCACAGACAGGGGGATCTGAGACCCAGTACTTC
>NA|NA|TRBJ2-4|TRBV7-2
CASSLGEWGIQYF
TGTGCCAGCAGCTTAGGAGAGTGGGGCATTCAGTACTTC
>NA|NA|TRBJ2-7|TRBV13
CASTHRGLAYEQYF
TGTGCCAGCACCCACAGGGGACTGGCGTACGAGCAGTACTTC
>TRBD1|few|TRBJ2-4|TRBV11-2
CASSSWGQQNIQYF
TGTGCCAGCAGCTCATGGGGACAGCAAAACATTCAGTACTTC
>NA|NA|TRBJ1-2|TRBV15
CATSRDRAISLYGYTF
TGTGCCACCAGCAGAGATCGCGCTATTTCGTTATATGGCTACACCTTC
>NA|NA|TRBJ2-1|TRBV10-3
CAITPRGTNNEQFF
TGTGCCATCACCCCAAGGGGGACGAACAATGAGCAGTTCTTC
>NA|NA|TRBJ1-1|TRBV29-1
CSVQGRISNTEAFF
TGCAGCGTTCAGGGACGAATATCGAACACTGAAGCTTTCTTT
>NA|NA|TRBJ1-3|TRBV6-6
CASNRGNTIYF
TGTGCCAGCAACCGTGGAAACACCATATATTTT